The rows below give T cell receptor beta chains drawn from one sample of a study of cytomegalovirus exposure and HLA in healthy donors. Assay used: immunoSEQ multiplex PCR; TCRdb lists only in-frame clones, some missing. Of 75,000 to 100,000 clones in the sample, roughly 80% were seen once. Sequencing input: PBMCs. These receptor sequences come from a man aged 60 to 69 in good health and CMV-seropositive. Each CDR3 is given with its conserved first and last residue. D genes are given only for firm matches. A row's size may be missing; if present it is once, few, many or a size class.

size: few; V: TRBV4-1; D: TRBD1; J: TRBJ1-1; DNA: TGCGCCAGCAGCCAAGCCCTCAGGGGGCGGACTGAAGCTTTCTTT; CDR3: CASSQALRGRTEAFF
size: NA; V: TRBV10-1; D: NA; J: TRBJ2-7; DNA: TGCGCCAGCACCCCTATCGAGACAGTCAAAACCTACGAGCAGTACTTC; CDR3: CASTPIETVKTYEQYF
size: NA; V: TRBV28; D: NA; J: TRBJ1-5; DNA: TGTGCCTCCCAACTTGAATATCAGCCCCAGCATTTT; CDR3: CASQLEYQPQHF
size: NA; V: TRBV2; D: NA; J: TRBJ1-3; DNA: TGTGCCAGCGACGGCGGGGGACTCTCTGGAAACACCATATATTTT; CDR3: CASDGGGLSGNTIYF
size: NA; V: TRBV19; D: NA; J: TRBJ2-7; DNA: TGTGCCAGTAGCGACCAGGGGGGAGTCGCCTACGAGCAGTACTTC; CDR3: CASSDQGGVAYEQYF
size: NA; V: TRBV5-1; D: NA; J: TRBJ2-2; DNA: TGCGCCAGCAGCTTTTCAGGGTACGGCGGGGAGCTGTTTTTT; CDR3: CASSFSGYGGELFF
size: NA; V: TRBV7-3; D: NA; J: TRBJ2-1; DNA: TGTGCCAGCAGCGCCCAGGGTCAGCGTGAGCAGTTCTTC; CDR3: CASSAQGQREQFF
size: NA; V: TRBV11-2; D: TRBD1; J: TRBJ2-5; DNA: TGTGCCAGCAGCTTTTCCGACAGGGAAGAGACCCAGTACTTC; CDR3: CASSFSDREETQYF
size: NA; V: TRBV18; D: TRBD1; J: TRBJ1-5; DNA: TGTGCCAGCTCACCCGACGTGCTACAGGGGGCATGGCAGCCCCAGCATTTT; CDR3: CASSPDVLQGAWQPQHF
size: NA; V: TRBV7-2; D: TRBD2; J: TRBJ2-3; DNA: TGTGCCAGCAGCTTGGCGGGGGGAAGAGATACGCAGTATTTT; CDR3: CASSLAGGRDTQYF
size: NA; V: TRBV5-1; D: NA; J: TRBJ2-2; DNA: TGCGCCAGCACCACGGTCCCTCAGGGAACCCGAGTCACCGGGGAGCTGTTTTTT; CDR3: CASTTVPQGTRVTGELFF
size: NA; V: TRBV27; D: TRBD2; J: TRBJ2-4; DNA: TGTGCCAGCAGTCCTATCCTGACTAGCGGGGGCAAAAACATTCAGTACTTC; CDR3: CASSPILTSGGKNIQYF
size: NA; V: TRBV19; D: NA; J: TRBJ1-2; DNA: TGTGCCAGTAGTATTTTAGTACAGGGTTCCAATTTCCGGGGCTACACCTTC; CDR3: CASSILVQGSNFRGYTF
size: NA; V: TRBV7-3; D: NA; J: TRBJ2-5; DNA: TGTGCCAGCAGCCTAAAGGTGTCAAAAGAGGCCCAGTACTTC; CDR3: CASSLKVSKEAQYF
size: NA; V: TRBV28; D: NA; J: TRBJ1-1; DNA: TGTGCCAGCAGTTTCGACAGGCGAGGAGCTTTCTTT; CDR3: CASSFDRRGAFF
size: few; V: TRBV6-4; D: NA; J: TRBJ1-1; DNA: TGTGCCAGCAGTGCGAGAGGTGGGGAAGCTTTCTTT; CDR3: CASSARGGEAFF
size: NA; V: TRBV27; D: NA; J: TRBJ2-5; DNA: TGTGCCAGCCGATACAGGGAAGGAGAGACCCAGTACTTC; CDR3: CASRYREGETQYF
size: NA; V: TRBV7-8; D: NA; J: TRBJ2-1; DNA: TGTGCCAGCAGCTCTGGAGACCGGGAGCAGTTCTTC; CDR3: CASSSGDREQFF
size: NA; V: TRBV18; D: TRBD1; J: TRBJ2-1; DNA: TGTGCCAGCTCACGACAGGGTCCCTACAATGAGCAGTTCTTC; CDR3: CASSRQGPYNEQFF
size: NA; V: TRBV7-6; D: TRBD1; J: TRBJ2-7; DNA: TGTGCCAGCAGCCAGGGGGAAGTTTACGAGCAGTACTTC; CDR3: CASSQGEVYEQYF
size: once; V: TRBV4-2; D: TRBD2; J: TRBJ2-5; DNA: TGTGCCAGCAGCCAAGAGTGGCTAGCGGGGGAGCCAGAGACCCAGTACTTC; CDR3: CASSQEWLAGEPETQYF
size: NA; V: TRBV14; D: NA; J: TRBJ2-7; DNA: TGTGCCAGCAGCCAAACTCTCGGCGAGCAGTACTTC; CDR3: CASSQTLGEQYF
size: NA; V: TRBV9; D: NA; J: TRBJ2-1; DNA: TGTGCCAGCAGCGCCTGGGACTCCACGGATGAGCAGTTCTTC; CDR3: CASSAWDSTDEQFF
size: NA; V: TRBV7-2; D: TRBD2; J: TRBJ2-1; DNA: TGTGCCAGCAGCCCGGGACTAGCGGGGGGCAGTGAGCAGTTCTTC; CDR3: CASSPGLAGGSEQFF
size: NA; V: TRBV14; D: TRBD1; J: TRBJ1-3; DNA: TGTGCCAGCAGCCAACGTCCGGGACAGCACTCTGGAAACACCATATATTTT; CDR3: CASSQRPGQHSGNTIYF
size: once; V: TRBV2; D: TRBD1; J: TRBJ2-7; DNA: TGTGCCAGCAGTGAAGGTAGTAGGACAGGGGACTACGAGCAGTACTTC; CDR3: CASSEGSRTGDYEQYF
size: once; V: TRBV5-4; D: NA; J: TRBJ1-1; DNA: TGTGCCAGCAGCTTCGGTAGCACTGAAGCTTTCTTT; CDR3: CASSFGSTEAFF
size: NA; V: TRBV5-1; D: NA; J: TRBJ2-5; DNA: TGCGCCAGCAGCCCAACTAGCTCCCAAGAGACCCAGTACTTC; CDR3: CASSPTSSQETQYF
size: NA; V: TRBV7-9; D: NA; J: TRBJ2-7; DNA: TGCGCCAGCAGCTTATCTCAGCGACTCTACGAGCAGTACTTC; CDR3: CASSLSQRLYEQYF
size: few; V: TRBV28; D: NA; J: TRBJ1-2; DNA: TGTGCCAGCACCAAACGGGGGGCAGGCAACTATGGCTACACCTTC; CDR3: CASTKRGAGNYGYTF
size: once; V: TRBV15; D: TRBD1; J: TRBJ1-2; DNA: TGTGCCACCAGCAGAGATCGTGCGAGGACAGGGGGCAGAGATGGCTACACCTTC; CDR3: CATSRDRARTGGRDGYTF
size: NA; V: TRBV6-1; D: TRBD1; J: TRBJ2-7; DNA: TGTGCCAGCAGTGACAGGGGGCGCAGTAGTGAGCAGTACTTC; CDR3: CASSDRGRSSEQYF
size: NA; V: TRBV7-8; D: NA; J: TRBJ2-7; DNA: TGTGCCAGCAGCCCAAGAGGGACGGGAGACTACGAGCAGTACTTC; CDR3: CASSPRGTGDYEQYF
size: NA; V: TRBV2; D: NA; J: TRBJ2-2; DNA: TGTGCCAGCAGTGATGCGGGACTGAACACCGGGGAGCTGTTTTTT; CDR3: CASSDAGLNTGELFF
size: NA; V: TRBV5-1; D: NA; J: TRBJ2-7; DNA: TGCGCCAGCAGCGCGGGGACAGCTTCCCCCAACTACGAGCAGTACTTC; CDR3: CASSAGTASPNYEQYF
size: NA; V: TRBV28; D: NA; J: TRBJ2-7; DNA: TGTGCCAGCAGTTTAGTAGGACATTACGAGCAGTACTTC; CDR3: CASSLVGHYEQYF
size: NA; V: TRBV28; D: NA; J: TRBJ2-7; DNA: TGTGCCAGCAGTTTAATCCTAGCTTCCTACGAGCAGTACTTC; CDR3: CASSLILASYEQYF
size: few; V: TRBV4-3; D: NA; J: TRBJ1-2; DNA: TGCGCCAGCAGCCAAGGAGGGAAGGGGGTAGGGGGCTACACCTTC; CDR3: CASSQGGKGVGGYTF
size: few; V: TRBV5-1; D: NA; J: TRBJ1-4; DNA: TGCGCCAGCAGCTTGAGTGGATCGGGGGAAAAACTGTTTTTT; CDR3: CASSLSGSGEKLFF
size: NA; V: TRBV7-2; D: TRBD2; J: TRBJ2-7; DNA: TGTGCCAGCAGCTTAACCGACTGGGGCTCTAGCGGGGGGTGGAAGCAGTACTTC; CDR3: CASSLTDWGSSGGWKQYF
size: NA; V: TRBV6-5; D: NA; J: TRBJ2-3; DNA: TGTGCCAGCAGGCGACAGGGAGGAACAGATACGCAGTATTTT; CDR3: CASRRQGGTDTQYF
size: NA; V: TRBV6-5; D: TRBD1; J: TRBJ1-3; DNA: TGTGCCAGCACTTCGGGACAGGGGGTTGGCACCATATATTTT; CDR3: CASTSGQGVGTIYF
size: once; V: TRBV30; D: TRBD1; J: TRBJ1-4; DNA: TGTGCCTGGAGTGGTCGCGTGACCGGGACAGATCGATTCGATAATTCTGAAAAACTGTTTTTT; CDR3: CAWSGRVTGTDRFDNSEKLFF
size: few; V: TRBV7-8; D: TRBD1; J: TRBJ1-2; DNA: TGTGCCAGCAGCTTCGCCCTTGGACAGGGTGAGGATGGCTACACCTTC; CDR3: CASSFALGQGEDGYTF
size: few; V: TRBV6-4; D: TRBD1; J: TRBJ2-3; DNA: TGTGCCAGCAGTCGTACAGGGGGCGGCACAGATACGCAGTATTTT; CDR3: CASSRTGGGTDTQYF
size: NA; V: TRBV7-9; D: TRBD1; J: TRBJ2-6; DNA: TGTGCCAGCAGCCCAGGACAGGGGGCGGTTGGGGCCAACGTCCTGACTTTC; CDR3: CASSPGQGAVGANVLTF
size: NA; V: TRBV27; D: NA; J: TRBJ1-5; DNA: TGTGCCAGCAGATTGGCGGGGGGTAGCAATCAGCCCCAGCATTTT; CDR3: CASRLAGGSNQPQHF
size: NA; V: TRBV4-2; D: TRBD1; J: TRBJ1-2; DNA: TGTGCCAGCAGCCAAGGCAGGGACAGCCTATACACCTTC; CDR3: CASSQGRDSLYTF
size: NA; V: TRBV6-4; D: NA; J: TRBJ2-5; DNA: TGTGCCAGCAGGGTCGGACAGAAAGAGACCCAGTACTTC; CDR3: CASRVGQKETQYF
size: NA; V: TRBV10-1; D: TRBD2; J: TRBJ2-3; DNA: TGCGCCAGCAGCCCCTACCTAGCGGGGGGGCGTGGAGATACGCAGTATTTT; CDR3: CASSPYLAGGRGDTQYF